The 13 T cell receptor beta chains reported below all come from one sample, sequenced in a study of cytomegalovirus exposure and HLA in healthy donors. 60 Vbeta and 13 Jbeta primers were used in PCR. The table came from immunoSEQ multiplex PCR; TCRdb's copy has only in-frame clones and leaves some out. The sample yields about 240,000 clones, roughly 87% seen once. Sequences were obtained from PBMCs. The source of these receptors is a woman aged 40 to 50 in good health and CMV-seropositive.

V is TRBV11-2 and J is TRBJ2-1; D may be TRBD2 (5 bases). The CDR3 is 12 residues long. Trimming removed 7 bases at V and 9 bases at J, with 13 bases between. CDR1 SGHAT and CDR2 FQNNGV come from the germline V gene. The CDR3 coding sequence is TGTGCCAGCACCCATCTAGCTTCTGAGCAGTTCTTC. As protein: CASTHLASEQFF.

The J gene is TRBJ1-1, the V gene TRBV6-1, with 9 bases matching TRBD1. Losses at the gene ends were 5 bases for V and 5 bases for J; bases not matched to a gene: 6. This CDR3 spans 14 amino acids. Germline-derived CDR1 and CDR2 are MNHNS and SASEGT. The CDR3, as DNA: TGTGCCAGCAGTCTAGGGACAGGGAGGACTGAAGCTTTCTTT. Translation: CASSLGTGRTEAFF.

A single count supports this clone. The chain uses TRBV5-1 and TRBJ2-5; 9 positions agree with TRBD2. CDR1 and CDR2 from the germline V gene are SGHRS and YFSETQ. Germline trimming cut 5 bases from V and 2 bases from J; bases unmatched to any gene: 7. The CDR3 extends over 15 amino acids. The CDR3 is CASRRTSADQETQYF. CDR3 coding DNA: TGCGCCAGCAGGCGGACTAGCGCAGATCAAGAGACCCAGTACTTC.

The chain employs TRBV9 and TRBJ2-1, with TRBD2 matching over 8 bases. V gave up 1 base and J gave up 6 bases; unmatched junction bases: 9. In germline, CDR1 is SGDLS, CDR2 YYNGEE. The CDR3 contains 16 residues. CDR3 sequence reads: CASSVTSGGGFNEQFF. Here the CDR3 DNA reads TGTGCCAGCAGCGTAACATCGGGGGGGGGATTCAATGAGCAGTTCTTC.

The chain carries TRBV5-4 and TRBJ1-1, with TRBD1 as a possible D gene (6 bases). CDR1 is SGHNT, CDR2 YYREEE, per germline (reference sequence). Between the trimmed V and J ends, which lost 3 bases and 5 bases, there was a span of 17 bases. CDR3 size: 15 residues. As DNA, the CDR3 is TGTGCCAGCAGCTCAAGGGGGGGTACCTTGACTGAAGCTTTCTTT. It translates to CASSSRGGTLTEAFF.

The rearrangement uses TRBV5-1 and TRBJ1-1; 9 nucleotides agree with TRBD1. The CDR3 has 16 residues. CDR1 is SGHRS and CDR2 is YFSETQ in the germline V gene. Trimming took 1 base from V and 0 from J; bases not matched to a gene: 4. CDR3 nucleotide sequence: TGCGCCAGCAGCTTGATCGGGACAGGGATGAACACTGAAGCTTTCTTT. As protein: CASSLIGTGMNTEAFF.

The chain has TRBV7-6 and TRBJ1-2, with D hard to call. V lost 2 bases and J lost 0, with 19 bases in between. Germline lookup yields CDR1 SGHVS and CDR2 FNYEAQ. This CDR3 is 18 amino acids long. This chain's CDR3 is CASSLRIAEGGTNYGYTF. The DNA of the CDR3 is TGTGCCAGCAGCTTAAGGATCGCGGAGGGAGGGACTAACTATGGCTACACCTTC.

The V call is TRBV7-9, the J call TRBJ1-5; 8 bases are a match to TRBD1. In germline, CDR1 is SEHNR, CDR2 FQNEAQ (reference sequence). Germline trimming cut 1 base from V and 0 bases from J; bases unmatched to any gene: 5. The CDR3 totals 17 residues. The CDR3 nucleotides read TGTGCCAGCAGCTTAGGGGCAGGGGGCCTTAGCAATCAGCCCCAGCATTTT. This gives the protein CASSLGAGGLSNQPQHF.

The CDR3 DNA is TGTGCCAGTAGTCCCGCGGGAAACACCATATATTTT. Protein product: CASSPAGNTIYF. The chain carries TRBV19 and TRBJ1-3; the D is unclear. The V end lost 5 bases, the J end lost 4 bases, and 6 bases lay between the germline ends. CDR3 length equals 12 residues. Looked up from germline, CDR1 is LNHDA and CDR2 is SQIVND (reference sequence).

The rearrangement uses TRBV5-1 and TRBJ2-5, with 11 positions matching TRBD2. The CDR3 loop spans 15 amino acids. Germline assignment: CDR1 SGHRS and CDR2 YFSETQ. Trimming at V came to 3 bases and at J to 4 bases, leaving 5 bases not matched to a gene. The CDR3 loop reads CASSSALAGGETQYF. The CDR3 DNA reads TGCGCCAGCAGCTCCGCCCTAGCGGGAGGAGAGACCCAGTACTTC.

This clone was counted once. The same CDR3 is also encoded by other DNA sequences in this sample. The V and J genes are TRBV6-5 and TRBJ1-5, with a weak D call TRBD1 (5 bases). The ends were cut back, 7 bases at V and 7 bases at J, with 14 bases in the middle. Looked up from germline, CDR1 is MNHEY and CDR2 is SVGAGI. This CDR3 spans 13 amino acids. The CDR3 DNA reads TGTGCCAGCACAACAGGTTTCAACCAGCCCCAGCATTTT. Translation gives CASTTGFNQPQHF.

The chain recombines TRBV4-2 with TRBJ2-5, with TRBD2 as a possible D gene (5 bases). The CDR3 is made up of 15 amino acids. Germline CDR1 is LGHNA and CDR2 is YNFKEQ. Trimming pared 2 bases from V and 5 bases from J, leaving 15 bases between. The CDR3 here is CASSQLDIRRETQYF. In DNA, the CDR3 is TGTGCCAGCAGCCAATTAGACATCAGGAGGGAGACCCAGTACTTC.

The gene calls are TRBV6-6 and TRBJ2-5; possibly TRBD2 for D (6 bases). This CDR3 spans 13 amino acids. V lost 8 bases to trimming and J lost 2 bases, with 12 bases between them. CDR1 MNHNY and CDR2 SVGAGI come from the germline V gene (reference sequence). The CDR3 reads CASVRGAQETQYF. In DNA, the CDR3 is TGTGCCAGCGTCCGCGGGGCACAAGAGACCCAGTACTTC.